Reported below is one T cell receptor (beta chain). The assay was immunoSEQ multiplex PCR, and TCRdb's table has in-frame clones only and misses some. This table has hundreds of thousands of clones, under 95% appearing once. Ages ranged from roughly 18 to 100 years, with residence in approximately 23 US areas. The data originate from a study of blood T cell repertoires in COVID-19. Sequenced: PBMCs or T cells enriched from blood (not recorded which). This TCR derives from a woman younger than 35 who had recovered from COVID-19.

The CDR3 loop reads CASSKGQGNGYTF. The CDR3 bases are TGTGCCAGCTCGAAGGGACAGGGTAACGGCTACACCTTC. The chain employs TRBV18 and TRBJ1-2; 9 nucleotides line up with TRBD1. Trimming at V came to 6 bases and at J to 8 bases, leaving 7 bases not matched to a gene. CDR1 KGHSH and CDR2 LQKENI come from the germline V gene. This CDR3 region has 13 residues.